These T cell receptor beta chains were read from a single sample in a study of T cells after yellow fever vaccination. Via MiXCR, TCRdb re-called the 5' RACE reads, giving one row per CDR3 protein. Among a few hundred thousand distinct CDR3 sequences listed, approximately 4% were seen once. The sequences come from PBMCs, collected 15 days after the yellow fever booster vaccination. These TCRs come from a man younger than 30 who received the YFV17D yellow fever vaccine. The CDR3 runs from the conserved cysteine through the conserved F or W. The D gene is left open where the match is weak. Expanded clones are given a class, and other clones once, few, many or no size at all.

j_call clone_size d_call v_call cdr3_aa cdr3_nt
TRBJ1-2 - - TRBV12-3/TRBV12-4 CASRGGQNYGYTF TGTGCCAGCAGAGGCGGACAGAACTATGGCTACACCTTC
TRBJ2-5 - TRBD2 TRBV5-1 CASSSVGLAGVKTQYF TGCGCCAGCAGCTCTGTGGGGCTAGCGGGGGTAAAGACCCAGTACTTC
TRBJ2-4 many - TRBV5-1 CASSLSPEGGNIQYF TGCGCCAGCAGCTTGAGCCCCGAGGGGGGGAACATTCAGTACTTC
TRBJ2-5 few TRBD1 TRBV7-3 CASSPGSGQEETQYF TGTGCCAGCAGCCCAGGGTCGGGACAGGAAGAGACCCAGTACTTC
TRBJ1-1 many - TRBV7-2 CASSPRWGGLRSTTEAFF TGTGCCAGCAGCCCCAGGTGGGGGGGCTTGAGGTCCACGACTGAAGCTTTCTTT
TRBJ2-6 - - TRBV5-1 CASSWGLTHLGANVLTF TGCGCCAGCAGCTGGGGACTGACTCATTTGGGGGCCAACGTCCTGACTTTC
TRBJ2-3 - - TRBV6-1 CASSVGVVLSLDTQYF TGTGCCAGCAGCGTTGGGGTGGTGCTCTCATTAGATACGCAGTATTTT
TRBJ2-3 few - TRBV7-3 CASSNTGTPDGQYF TGTGCCAGCAGCAATACCGGGACCCCGGACGGGCAGTATTTT
TRBJ1-2 - - TRBV3-1 CASSLLDRFYGYTF TGTGCCAGCAGCCTTCTGGACAGATTCTATGGCTACACCTTC
TRBJ2-1 few TRBD2 TRBV7-9 CASTPSSGWGNEQFF TGTGCCAGCACGCCTTCTAGCGGATGGGGCAATGAGCAGTTCTTC
TRBJ1-2 many TRBD1 TRBV7-8 CASSLEGTGAAENYGYTF TGTGCCAGCAGCTTAGAAGGGACAGGGGCGGCGGAAAACTATGGCTACACCTTC
TRBJ2-3 many TRBD2 TRBV5-5 CASRNPTSGADTQYF TGTGCCAGCAGAAACCCGACTAGCGGGGCCGATACGCAGTATTTT
TRBJ1-5 - - TRBV12-2 CASRLAPQYSNQPQHF TGTGCAAGTCGCTTAGCGCCCCAGTATAGCAATCAGCCCCAGCATTTT
TRBJ1-1 many - TRBV9 CASSAGVNTEAFF TGTGCCAGCAGTGCTGGGGTGAACACTGAAGCTTTCTTT
TRBJ2-2 many - TRBV12-3/TRBV12-4 CASRLAERNTGELFF TGTGCCAGCAGATTAGCGGAGCGGAACACCGGGGAGCTGTTTTTT
TRBJ2-5 - - TRBV7-9 CASSLPGHGRGSETQYF TGTGCCAGCAGCCTGCCCGGCCACGGTCGGGGTTCGGAGACCCAGTACTTC
TRBJ1-1 - - TRBV2 CASRPGQRNTEAFF TGTGCCAGCAGACCCGGACAGCGGAACACTGAAGCTTTCTTT
TRBJ1-5 many - TRBV7-2 CASSARGRGSNQPQHF TGTGCCAGCAGCGCCCGGGGTCGGGGGTCGAATCAGCCCCAGCATTTT
TRBJ1-1 few - TRBV7-8 CASSLGTPSPPRGSEAFF TGTGCCAGCAGCTTAGGGACCCCTTCACCACCGCGTGGGTCTGAAGCTTTCTTT
TRBJ1-1 - - TRBV5-6 CASSLEGWTEAFF TGTGCCAGCAGCTTGGAGGGGTGGACTGAAGCTTTCTTT
TRBJ1-5 few TRBD1 TRBV6-1 CASSAWTGGRRYNQPQHF TGTGCCAGCAGTGCCTGGACAGGGGGCAGGCGGTACAATCAGCCCCAGCATTTT
TRBJ2-2 many - TRBV5-1 CASSFEGTIAGELFF TGCGCCAGCAGCTTCGAGGGGACGATCGCCGGGGAGCTGTTTTTT
TRBJ2-1 - TRBD2 TRBV7-2 CASSSWSGGAYEQFF TGTGCCAGCAGCTCTTGGAGCGGGGGGGCCTATGAGCAGTTCTTC
TRBJ2-2 - - TRBV7-3 CASSQGATGELFF TGTGCCAGCAGCCAGGGAGCCACCGGGGAGCTGTTTTTT
TRBJ2-2 many - TRBV20-1 CSAGTTNTGELFF TGCAGTGCTGGAACAACCAACACCGGGGAGCTGTTTTTT
TRBJ2-1 many TRBD2 TRBV7-8 CASTTWEGTYNEQFF TGTGCCAGCACGACATGGGAGGGCACCTACAATGAGCAGTTCTTC
TRBJ2-7 many TRBD2 TRBV12-3/TRBV12-4 CASRLAGSPYEQYF TGTGCCAGCAGGCTAGCGGGGAGCCCCTACGAGCAGTACTTC
TRBJ2-5 few TRBD1 TRBV5-1 CASSRDRAQETQYF TGCGCCAGCAGCCGAGACAGGGCGCAAGAGACCCAGTACTTC
TRBJ2-4 many - TRBV4-3 CASSQERADLAKNIQYF TGCGCCAGCAGCCAAGAGCGGGCAGACCTAGCCAAAAACATTCAGTACTTC
TRBJ2-6 few - TRBV6-2/TRBV6-3 CASSYVLSGANVLTF TGTGCCAGCAGTTACGTGCTCTCTGGGGCCAACGTCCTGACTTTC
TRBJ2-7 many TRBD2 TRBV14 CASSGPASGGAEQYF TGTGCCAGCAGCGGTCCCGCAAGCGGGGGGGCCGAGCAGTACTTC
TRBJ2-3 - - TRBV6-5 CASSAGLPTQYF TGTGCCAGCAGCGCGGGCCTCCCGACGCAGTATTTT
TRBJ1-2 many - TRBV20-1 CSARDRSNYGYTF TGCAGTGCTAGAGACAGGTCAAATTATGGCTACACCTTC
TRBJ1-2 few TRBD1 TRBV20-1 CSASTGLGYGYTF TGCAGTGCCTCGACAGGGCTCGGCTATGGCTACACCTTC
TRBJ1-4 few TRBD1 TRBV5-1 CASSFGQGATNEKLFF TGCGCCAGCAGCTTTGGACAGGGGGCAACTAATGAAAAACTGTTTTTT
TRBJ2-6 few - TRBV10-3 CAISDRYSGANVLTF TGTGCCATCAGTGATAGGTACTCTGGGGCCAACGTCCTGACTTTC
TRBJ2-3 - - TRBV27 CASSRGPDTQYF TGTGCCAGCAGCCGGGGGCCGGATACGCAGTATTTT
TRBJ2-4 few - TRBV7-2 CASSPGRDAWYF TGTGCCAGCAGCCCCGGTCGGGACGCTTGGTACTTC
TRBJ1-5 - - TRBV30 CAWSPSQHF TGTGCCTGGAGCCCCAGCCAGCATTTT
TRBJ2-2 - - TRBV11-2 CASSLVGVENTGELFF TGTGCCAGCAGCTTAGTGGGGGTCGAGAACACCGGGGAGCTGTTTTTT
TRBJ1-5 many - TRBV12-1 CASSFLKGSNQPQHF TGTGCCAGCAGCTTCCTCAAAGGTAGCAATCAGCCCCAGCATTTT
TRBJ2-7 - - TRBV7-8 CASSASGPYEQYF TGTGCCAGCAGCGCGAGTGGGCCCTACGAGCAGTACTTC
TRBJ2-3 - TRBD2 TRBV4-3 CASSQSGGLRTDTQYF TGCGCCAGCAGCCAAAGCGGGGGCCTCCGCACAGATACGCAGTATTTT
TRBJ2-3 many TRBD1 TRBV9 CASSDPRTGGTDTQYF TGTGCCAGCAGCGACCCGAGGACAGGGGGCACAGATACGCAGTATTTT
TRBJ2-6 few - TRBV4-3 CASSPAGRGSGANVLTF TGCGCCAGCAGCCCCGCTGGAAGGGGGTCTGGGGCCAACGTCCTGACTTTC
TRBJ2-7 few - TRBV7-9 CASSRWGGAKSTRRYVEQYF TGTGCCAGCAGCCGCTGGGGAGGAGCCAAGTCTACCCGACGGTATGTCGAGCAGTACTTC
TRBJ1-5 - - TRBV20-1 CSARDPVGRRDSNQPQHF TGCAGTGCTAGAGATCCCGTAGGGAGGCGGGATAGCAATCAGCCCCAGCATTTT
TRBJ2-1 many - TRBV11-2 CASSLVAVDEQFF TGTGCCAGCAGCTTAGTAGCGGTGGATGAGCAGTTCTTC
TRBJ1-1 many TRBD1 TRBV7-9 CASSSAIPGQGDDRAFF TGTGCCAGCAGCTCTGCTATTCCGGGACAGGGGGACGATCGGGCTTTCTTT
TRBJ1-5 many - TRBV5-1 CASSTGYSNQPQHF TGCGCCAGCAGTACAGGGTATAGCAATCAGCCCCAGCATTTT